The 13 T cell receptor beta chains below come from one sample, sequenced in a study of cytomegalovirus exposure and HLA in healthy donors. The PCR ran on 60 Vbeta and 13 Jbeta primers. Here immunoSEQ multiplex PCR was the method, and the copy in TCRdb shows in-frame clones only, minus some. The sample has 100,000 to 120,000 clones; under 90% are singletons. Sample: PBMCs. The receptor source for this set is a woman younger than 30 in good health and CMV-seronegative.

The chain carries TRBV7-9 and TRBJ1-2; perhaps TRBD1 as D (6 bases). Germline V gene lookup returns CDR1 SEHNR and CDR2 FQNEAQ (reference sequence). This CDR3 comprises 13 residues. Trimming stripped 5 bases from V and 6 bases from J, with 13 bases between. CDR3 nucleotides: TGTGCCAGCAGCCCGACGCAGGGGAATGGCTACACCTTC. Protein sequence: CASSPTQGNGYTF.

The genes are TRBV5-4 and TRBJ1-2, with a tentative D call TRBD1 (5 bases). The CDR3 spans 13 residues. V was pared by 7 bases and J by 1 base, with 11 bases between. CDR1 and CDR2 from the germline V gene are SGHNT and YYREEE (reference sequence). Here the CDR3 DNA reads TGTGCCAGCGCTACCGACAGTAACTATGGCTACACCTTC. Translating it yields CASATDSNYGYTF. Filled out from reference TRBV5-4 and TRBJ1-2, the complete variable domain reads ETGVTQSPTHLIKTRGQQVTLRCSSQSGHNTVSWYQQALGQGPQFIFQYYREEENGRGNFPPRFSGLQFPNYSSELNVNALELDDSALYLCASATDSNYGYTFGSGTRLTVV.

The chain joins TRBV7-2 to TRBJ2-7; 8 bases are a match to TRBD1. CDR3 size: 14 residues. V shed 4 bases, J shed 4 bases, and the junction held 6 bases outside the gene matches. Germline V gene lookup returns CDR1 SGHTA and CDR2 FQGNSA. Here the CDR3 DNA reads TGTGCCAGCAGCTCGACTGGGACAGGATACGAGCAGTACGTC. Protein sequence: CASSSTGTGYEQYV.

The chain couples TRBV5-4 to TRBJ2-7; 7 bases are shared with TRBD2. This CDR3 has 16 amino acids. Germline trimming cut 4 bases from V and 0 bases from J; bases unmatched to any gene: 10. Germline loops: CDR1 SGHNT, CDR2 YYREEE (reference sequence). In DNA, the CDR3 is TGTGCCAGCAGCCCGTGGGGAAGGACTAGCTCCTACGAGCAGTACTTC. It translates to CASSPWGRTSSYEQYF.

This rearrangement joins TRBV13 to TRBJ2-2; possibly TRBD1 for D (8 bases). This CDR3 has 16 residues. Deletions cut 3 bases from V and 5 bases from J, with 16 bases between. Germline-derived CDR1 and CDR2 are PRHDT and FYEKMQ (reference sequence). CDR3 nucleotides: TGTGCCAGCAGCTTTAGGACAGGGAGGGGTACCGGGGAGCTGTTTTTT. It is translated as CASSFRTGRGTGELFF.

V usage is TRBV5-1 and J usage is TRBJ2-7; a possible D gene is TRBD1 (6 bases). V shed 0 bases and J shed 6 bases, with 10 bases lying between them. CDR1 is SGHRS, CDR2 YFSETQ, per germline. This CDR3 has 13 amino acids. CDR3 residues: CASSLGQGSEQYF. The CDR3 nucleotides read TGCGCCAGCAGCTTGGGGCAGGGGAGCGAGCAGTACTTC.

The count of this clone is one. A junction end diverges from the germline sequence, so it may reflect a read error. This chain uses TRBV7-7 with TRBJ2-3, with D possibly matching TRBD2 (5 bases). The germline CDR1 and CDR2 sequences are SSHAT and FNYEAQ (reference sequence). The CDR3 sequence is 14 residues long. Here the CDR3 reads CASSLTAGTDTQYF. CDR3 nucleotide sequence: TGTGCTAGCAGCTTAACAGCGGGCACAGATACGCAGTATTTT.

J is TRBJ1-1 and V is TRBV4-3; no definite D call. Germline CDR1 and CDR2: LGHNA and YSLEER. This CDR3 comprises 15 residues. The V end lost 1 base, the J end lost 0 bases, and 9 bases lay between the germline ends. CDR3 coding DNA: TGCGCCAGCAGCCAAGTTCCAGGTATGAACACTGAAGCTTTCTTT. It is translated as CASSQVPGMNTEAFF.

The J gene is TRBJ2-5, the V gene TRBV2; 9 nucleotides line up with TRBD1. The V gene's germline CDR1 is SNHLY and CDR2 FYNNEI. This CDR3 comprises 14 residues. J lost 5 bases, V lost 5 bases, and 6 bases had no gene match. The DNA of the CDR3 is TGTGCCAGCAGTTACAGGGGGCTAGGGGAGACCCAGTACTTC. This sequence encodes CASSYRGLGETQYF. Full variable domain (missing parts from reference TRBV2 and TRBJ2-5): EPEVTQTPSHQVTQMGQEVILRCVPISNHLYFYWYRQILGQKVEFLVSFYNNEISEKSEIFDDQFSVERPDGSNFTLKIRSTKLEDSAMYFCASSYRGLGETQYFGPGTRLLVL.

This clone was found once. This chain connects TRBV27 to TRBJ1-2; weak D call: TRBD1 (5 bases). V lost 1 base and J lost 5, with 17 bases in between. From germline, CDR1 is MNHEY and CDR2 SMNVEV (reference sequence). The CDR3 spans 16 residues. CDR3 residues: CASSLFAGLGPYGYTF. For the CDR3, the DNA is TGTGCCAGCAGTTTATTCGCGGGATTGGGACCATATGGCTACACCTTC.

The V call is TRBV28, the J call TRBJ2-1, with 9 bases aligning to TRBD2. Unmatched junction bases numbered 9, after V lost 7 bases and J lost 5 bases. The germline V gene encodes CDR1 MDHEN and CDR2 SYDVKM. The CDR3 runs 15 residues. DNA for the CDR3: TGTGCCAGCAAAAGGGGACTAGCCGATAACAATGAGCAGTTCTTC. Amino acid sequence: CASKRGLADNNEQFF.

To note about this clone: Because the CDR3 is missing its conserved closing phenylalanine or tryptophan, this is likely a read error. The DNA is left out, because the CDR3 cannot be placed on it with certainty; the CDR3 is given as TCRdb lists it. The V call is TRBV19, the J call TRBJ2-7; the table gives TRBD2 as D, unverified against the DNA. CDR1 and CDR2 (germline): LNHDA, SQIVND (reference sequence). The CDR3 is made up of 10 amino acids, end residues included. CDR3 sequence reads: CASSIRGACI.

The V gene is TRBV27, the J gene TRBJ1-2, with D uncertain. The V and J ends lost 4 bases and 3 bases respectively, with 9 bases between them. CDR1 and CDR2 from the germline V gene are MNHEY and SMNVEV (reference sequence). The CDR3 consists of 13 residues. The CDR3 is CASSSLGDYGYTF. DNA for the CDR3: TGTGCCAGCAGTTCCCTCGGAGACTATGGCTACACCTTC.